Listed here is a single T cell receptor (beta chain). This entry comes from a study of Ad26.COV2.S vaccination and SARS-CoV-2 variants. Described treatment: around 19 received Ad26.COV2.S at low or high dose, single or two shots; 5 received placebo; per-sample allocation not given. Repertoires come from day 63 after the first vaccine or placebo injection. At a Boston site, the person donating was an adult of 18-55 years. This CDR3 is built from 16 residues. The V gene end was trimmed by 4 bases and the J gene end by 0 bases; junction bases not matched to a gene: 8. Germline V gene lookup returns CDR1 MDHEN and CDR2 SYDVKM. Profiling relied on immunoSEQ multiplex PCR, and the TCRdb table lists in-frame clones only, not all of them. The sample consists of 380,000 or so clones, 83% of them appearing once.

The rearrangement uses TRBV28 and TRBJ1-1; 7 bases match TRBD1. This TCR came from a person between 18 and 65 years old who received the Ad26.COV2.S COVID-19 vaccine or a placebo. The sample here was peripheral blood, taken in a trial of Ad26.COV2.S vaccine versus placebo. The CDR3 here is CASSWVAGGVNTEAFF. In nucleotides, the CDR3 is TGTGCCAGCAGTTGGGTGGCAGGGGGGGTGAACACTGAAGCTTTCTTT.